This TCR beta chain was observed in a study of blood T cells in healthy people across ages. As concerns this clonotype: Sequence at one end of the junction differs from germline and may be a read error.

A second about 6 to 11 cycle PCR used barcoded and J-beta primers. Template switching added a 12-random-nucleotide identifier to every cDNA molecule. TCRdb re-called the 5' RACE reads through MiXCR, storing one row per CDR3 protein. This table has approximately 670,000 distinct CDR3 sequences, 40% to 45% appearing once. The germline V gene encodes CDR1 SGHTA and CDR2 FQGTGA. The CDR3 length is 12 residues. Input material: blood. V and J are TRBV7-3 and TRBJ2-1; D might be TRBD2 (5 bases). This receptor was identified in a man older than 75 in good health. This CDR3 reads CANSLGSGEQFF. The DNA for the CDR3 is TGTGCCAACAGCTTAGGCAGCGGTGAGCAGTTCTTC.